One and the same sample provided the 5 T cell receptor beta chains below, sequenced in a study of T cell responses to AZD1222 COVID-19 vaccine. The data were produced by immunoSEQ multiplex PCR, yet TCRdb's version contains in-frame clones alone and is incomplete. The sample contains fewer than 120,000 clones, approximately 90% of which appear only once. Sequencing was performed on peripheral blood, taken on day 0 of AZD1222 vaccination. Receptor source: an adult in good health.

The chain couples TRBV6-5 to TRBJ2-2; the D gene is possibly TRBD2 (5 bases). CDR3 size: 14 residues. The V end was cut by 7 bases, the J end by 6 bases, with 15 bases between. Germline V gene data show CDR1 as MNHEY and CDR2 as SVGAGI. In nucleotides, the CDR3 is TGTGCCAGCACATCGGGGAAAGTCCCCGGGGAGCTGTTTTTT. This sequence encodes CASTSGKVPGELFF.

The chain has TRBV6-5 and TRBJ1-3; D is unresolved. V dropped 4 bases and J dropped 2 bases, with 12 bases sitting between them. Germline V lookup: CDR1 MNHEY, CDR2 SVGAGI. There are 15 residues in the CDR3. The CDR3 spells CASSSLGSAGNTIYF. CDR3 DNA sequence: TGTGCCAGCAGTTCTTTGGGTTCTGCTGGAAACACCATATATTTT.

The gene calls are TRBV19 and TRBJ2-7; D is undetermined. Germline CDR1 LNHDA, CDR2 SQIVND (reference sequence). V was shortened by 5 bases and J by 6 bases, with 8 bases between the two germline ends. The CDR3 is 11 residues long. This CDR3 is CASSVSSEQYF. DNA of the CDR3: TGTGCCAGTAGTGTGTCTAGCGAGCAGTACTTC.

The V and J genes are TRBV2 and TRBJ2-7; D might be TRBD1 or TRBD2, each matching 5 bases. The CDR3 covers 13 residues. The germline V gene has CDR1 SNHLY and CDR2 FYNNEI. V was trimmed by 6 bases and J by 0 bases, leaving 9 bases between them. The CDR3: CASRKGSSYEQYF. The CDR3 DNA sequence: TGTGCCAGCAGAAAGGGGAGCTCCTACGAGCAGTACTTC.

The chain carries TRBV27 and TRBJ2-2; tentative D call: TRBD2 (6 bases). CDR3 length equals 15 residues. The V gene lost 5 bases and the J gene lost 2 bases, with 12 bases spanning the gap. Germline V gene data show CDR1 as MNHEY and CDR2 as SMNVEV (reference sequence). CDR3 amino acids: CASSPPGLNTGELFF. The CDR3 coding sequence is TGTGCCAGCAGTCCTCCCGGACTAAACACCGGGGAGCTGTTTTTT.